Listed below are T cell receptor beta chains from one sample, sequenced in a study of T cell responses to AZD1222 COVID-19 vaccine. Profiled with immunoSEQ multiplex PCR; TCRdb holds only in-frame clones, not every one. The data show roughly 150,000 clones, 90% to 95% seen once. Sequences were derived from peripheral blood, sampled on day 0 of AZD1222 vaccination. The receptors stem from an adult in good health. CDR3s include the opening cysteine and the closing phenylalanine or tryptophan. The D gene is left open where the match is weak. Some rows have no size entry. The others give once, few or many, or a class for an expanded clone.

>NA|TRBV25-1|TRBJ1-1|NA
TGTGCCAGCAGTGGGGGGGGAAAGACTGAAGCTTTCTTT
CASSGGGKTEAFF
>NA|TRBV7-9|TRBJ1-1|NA
TGTGCCAGCAGCTCAACCCGGGTGTGGAACACTGAAGCTTTCTTT
CASSSTRVWNTEAFF
>NA|TRBV4-2|TRBJ1-1|NA
TGTGCCAGCAGCCAAGATTTCGGCCTACCGGCTTTCTTT
CASSQDFGLPAFF
>TRBD2|TRBV19|TRBJ2-1|NA
TGTGCCAGTAGGAATAGAGCGGGGCAGGATGAGCAGTTCTTC
CASRNRAGQDEQFF
>NA|TRBV6-6|TRBJ2-7|NA
TGTGCCAGCAGTTACTCGTCTACCGAATCCTACGAGCAGTACTTC
CASSYSSTESYEQYF
>TRBD1|TRBV19|TRBJ1-5|NA
TGTGCCAGTGAGCGGACAGGGGAAGGGCATCAGCCCCAGCATTTT
CASERTGEGHQPQHF
>NA|TRBV28|TRBJ1-5|NA
TGTGCCAGCAGTTTATGGTGGCCTCAAAGTAATCAGCCCCAGCATTTT
CASSLWWPQSNQPQHF
>NA|TRBV7-3|TRBJ2-1|NA
TGTGCCAGCAGCTTAATGTCGGGGCTTAGCAATGAGCAGTTCTTC
CASSLMSGLSNEQFF
>TRBD1|TRBV9|TRBJ2-7|few
TGTGCCAGCAGCGTAGCTACGGACAGGGTGTACGAGCAGTACTTC
CASSVATDRVYEQYF
>TRBD1|TRBV9|TRBJ2-7|NA
TGTGCCAGCAGCGTAGGAAACAGGGGCTACGAGCAGTACTTC
CASSVGNRGYEQYF
>NA|TRBV15|TRBJ2-7|NA
TGTGCCACCAGCACCCGCGACAGCTACGAGCAGTACTTC
CATSTRDSYEQYF
>NA|TRBV30|TRBJ1-2|NA
TGTGCCTGGAGTGTACTAGGACCCTCCAGCTACACCTTC
CAWSVLGPSSYTF
>NA|TRBV11-2|TRBJ2-7|once
TGTGCCAGCAGCATCAAGGGTCGGAGCTACGAGCAGTACTTC
CASSIKGRSYEQYF
>NA|TRBV24-1|TRBJ1-2|once
TGTGCCACCAGTGATTTTTGGGGCCTGGGCTACACCTTC
CATSDFWGLGYTF
>TRBD1|TRBV5-1|TRBJ1-1|once
TGCGCCAGCAGCTCGACAGGGGGCCCGGTAACAACTGAAGCTTTCTTT
CASSSTGGPVTTEAFF
>TRBD1|TRBV28|TRBJ1-6|once
TGTGCCAGCAGTTTAGAGAGCGTGTCAGGGGGGTCACCCCTCCACTTT
CASSLESVSGGSPLHF
>TRBD1|TRBV6-5|TRBJ1-1|NA
TGTGCCAGCAGTCATTTCCGGGACAGTGAAGCTTTCTTT
CASSHFRDSEAFF
>NA|TRBV21-1|TRBJ1-2|few
TGTGCCAGCAGCAACGCCAGGGTCGGGGGCTATGGCTACACCTTC
CASSNARVGGYGYTF
>NA|TRBV11-3|TRBJ1-1|NA
TGTGCCAGCAGCTTAGATAGAGAGGAGGAAGCTTTCTTT
CASSLDREEEAFF
>NA|TRBV6-5|TRBJ2-2|NA
TGTGCCAGGACCGACGGTTTAACCGGGGAGCTGTTTTTT
CARTDGLTGELFF
>TRBD2|TRBV7-2|TRBJ2-7|NA
TGTGCCAGCAGCTTACAATCGGGTAGCGGGAGGAGCTACGAGCAGTACTTC
CASSLQSGSGRSYEQYF
>NA|TRBV6-6|TRBJ1-2|once
TGTGCCAGCAGTTACTCGGCAGACTACCGATTCGAAGGCTACACCTTC
CASSYSADYRFEGYTF
>NA|TRBV9|TRBJ2-4|few
TGTGCCAGCAGCGTACAACGGATTCTAGCCAAAAACATTCAGTACTTC
CASSVQRILAKNIQYF
>NA|TRBV3-1/TRBV3-2|TRBJ1-5|NA
TGTGCCAGCAGCCAAGATTCGACAGAACGGGGCAATCAGCCCCAGCATTTT
CASSQDSTERGNQPQHF
>NA|TRBV7-2|TRBJ1-6|NA
TGTGCCAGCAGCTTAGGTCTGCTAGGGTCCGACTCACCCCTCCACTTT
CASSLGLLGSDSPLHF
>NA|TRBV7-2|TRBJ1-1|few
TGTGCCAGCATTTCAGGAACGGGGACTGAAGCTTTCTTT
CASISGTGTEAFF
>TRBD1|TRBV9|TRBJ1-2|NA
TGTGCCAGCAGCCCCTTGACAGGGGTTTATGGCTACACCTTC
CASSPLTGVYGYTF